A selection of T cell receptor beta chains follows, all from one sample in a study of T-cell memory formation after mild COVID-19. In TCRdb, the 5' RACE reads were re-called with MiXCR into one record per CDR3 protein. The profile covers 350,000 to 400,000 distinct CDR3 sequences, with over 13% appearing a single time and around a fifth taken by the ten largest. The specimen was PBMCs or a T cell subset sorted from them (not recorded which). The receptor source for this set is a man between 18 and 29 years old who had mild COVID-19 (a few samples of this study predate the infection). Cell type and time point are not known. Both conserved end residues are part of each CDR3. The D gene is left open where the match is weak. Expanded clones are given a class, and other clones once, few, many or no size at all.

D	size	J	V	DNA	CDR3
.	many	TRBJ2-1	TRBV4-2	TGTGCCAGCAGCCAAGAAGGGGGGACTTCTACCTACAATGAGCAGTTCTTC	CASSQEGGTSTYNEQFF
.	many	TRBJ2-5	TRBV18	TGTGCCAGCTCACCATGGCAGGGCGATCCGGAGACCCAGTACTTC	CASSPWQGDPETQYF
.	.	TRBJ2-7	TRBV29-1	TGCAGCGTTGAAGATCAGGGCAGCTCCTACGAGCAGTACTTC	CSVEDQGSSYEQYF
TRBD1	few	TRBJ1-2	TRBV10-3	TGTGCCATCAGTCGACAGGGCTATGGCTACACCTTC	CAISRQGYGYTF
.	many	TRBJ2-5	TRBV2	TGTGCCAGCAGGGGAGAGGAGACCCAGTACTTC	CASRGEETQYF
.	.	TRBJ1-1	TRBV5-5	TGTGCCAGCAGCTTGATTTGGCGCGGTGGCACTGAAGCTTTCTTT	CASSLIWRGGTEAFF
.	few	TRBJ1-2	TRBV6-5	TGTGCCAGCAGGCGGGGAGGGAATAACTATGGCTACACCTTC	CASRRGGNNYGYTF
.	.	TRBJ2-1	TRBV11-2	TGTGCCAGCACCCCCCGACTAGAGAGGCGGTTCTTC	CASTPRLERRFF
.	.	TRBJ2-5	TRBV2	TGTGCCAGCAGTGAAGGGTCGGGTGTGGGGACCCAGTACTTC	CASSEGSGVGTQYF
.	few	TRBJ2-3	TRBV5-1	TGCGCCAGCAGCCCGGACGGTCCTTCCACAGATACGCAGTATTTT	CASSPDGPSTDTQYF
.	.	TRBJ1-3	TRBV25-1	TGTGCCAGCGGGGGAGGACCCTACTCTGGAAACACCATATATTTT	CASGGGPYSGNTIYF
.	few	TRBJ1-4	TRBV6-5	TGTGCCAGCAGACGGGCACAGGGAGGCGGTGAAAAACTGTTTTTT	CASRRAQGGGEKLFF
TRBD1	few	TRBJ1-1	TRBV4-2	TGTGCCAGCAGCCAGGCCAGGGGGCTGGGGGCTTTCTTT	CASSQARGLGAFF
.	.	TRBJ1-1	TRBV18	TGTGCCAGCTCACCCATATTCAGGGCGTCGAACACTGAAGCTTTCTTT	CASSPIFRASNTEAFF
TRBD2	.	TRBJ2-5	TRBV4-2	TGTGCCAGCAGCCAAGAGACTAGCGGGATGAAAGAGACCCAGTACTTC	CASSQETSGMKETQYF
.	few	TRBJ2-2	TRBV11-2	TGTGCCAGCAGCACACTAGGGGGGGAGCTGTTTTTT	CASSTLGGELFF
.	few	TRBJ2-7	TRBV6-2/TRBV6-3	TGTGCCAGCAGTTACAGTCAGCCTCAGGTATACGAGCAGTACTTC	CASSYSQPQVYEQYF